This TCR beta chain stems from a study of T cell repertoires in aging, cancer and after chemotherapy. Multiplex touch-down PCR with TRB-A/B primers amplified rearranged V-D-J TRB sequences. TCRdb fed the multiplex PCR reads into MiXCR, producing one record per CDR3 protein. In the table there are about 840 distinct CDR3 sequences, about 22% of which are singletons. Within the sample, this clonotype is medium-sized (0.01 to 0.1%). What it recognizes is unknown. Amplification of TCR beta used genomic DNA extracted from peripheral blood. The study, taken as a whole, reports: Healthy donors lost TCR diversity with age mainly through richness, cancer patients through richness and evenness. Age-matched healthy donors had significantly more diverse, less clonal blood TCR repertoires than untreated cancer patients.

This CDR3 has 15 amino acids. With 5 bases removed from V and 10 bases from J, the gap between germline ends came to 21 bases. The TCR sequence derives from a human donor with a blood cancer. This sequence joins TRBV12-3 or TRBV12-4 and TRBJ2-1; possibly TRBD2 for D (7 bases). Sequencing input: blood. CDR3 residues: CASSANRGGISEQFF. The CDR3 DNA sequence: TGTGCCAGCAGTGCGAATAGGGGGGGGATATCGGAGCAGTTCTTC.